The source of this T cell receptor (beta chain) is a study of blood T cell repertoires in COVID-19. Study information: PBMCs, B-cell-depleted T cells, or T cells provided the cDNA or gDNA that made up the material.

Some clones are missing from TCRdb's copy, which holds only in-frame ones; the method was immunoSEQ multiplex PCR. The sample holds approximately 81,000 clones, 89% seen once. V was clipped by 1 base and J by 2 bases, with 11 bases between them. The CDR3 totals 15 residues. CDR1 and CDR2 (germline): LGHDT, YNNKEL (reference sequence). The chain employs TRBV3-1 (or the pseudogene TRBV3-2) and TRBJ1-2, with a weak D call TRBD1 (5 bases). This clonotype was obtained from a man in his 70s with active or convalescent COVID-19. Sequencing used peripheral blood. The CDR3 loop reads CASSQGQLVNYGYTF. In DNA form, the CDR3 reads TGTGCCAGCAGCCAAGGACAGCTAGTCAACTATGGCTACACCTTC.